This TCR beta chain was found in a study of neurological immune-mediated disorders. TCRdb itself ran the 5' RACE reads through MiXCR, one entry per CDR3 protein. The table lists 40,000 to 45,000 distinct CDR3 sequences, 6% to 7% of them singletons. Trimming removed 3 bases from V and 2 bases from J; junction bases left unmatched: 8. The CDR3 runs 16 residues. CDR1 DFQATT and CDR2 SNEGSKA come from the germline V gene (reference sequence). The table lists this clonotype with many counts. The chain has TRBV20-1 and TRBJ2-1; 9 bases align to TRBD2. The clonotype originates from a woman aged 35 to 49 in good health. The sequenced sample consisted of CD4+ T cells from blood. This CDR3 reads CSARSRASGTYNEQFF. The CDR3 DNA reads TGCAGTGCTAGGTCCAGGGCTAGCGGGACCTACAATGAGCAGTTCTTC.